The next 2 T cell receptor beta chains were all read from a single sample in a study of CD4+ T cells in melanoma. The table came from immunoSEQ multiplex PCR; TCRdb's copy has only in-frame clones and leaves some out. The sample holds over 15,000 clones, 83% seen once. The sequenced sample was cells from a culture (not recorded whether cultured in vitro). The receptors stem from a human donor with melanoma.

V gene TRBV10-2 combines with J gene TRBJ1-6; D call uncertain. CDR3 size: 14 residues. Trimming removed 8 bases at V and 7 bases at J, with 15 bases between. Germline loops: CDR1 WSHSY, CDR2 SAAADI. The CDR3 nucleotides read TGCGCCAGCCGGGCCCGGGGAACCAATTCACCCCTCCACTTT. This gives the protein CASRARGTNSPLHF.

V gene TRBV7-9 combines with J gene TRBJ1-6, with TRBD1 matching 12 bases. The CDR3 contains 18 residues. V lost 5 bases to trimming and J lost 7 bases; unmatched junction nucleotides: 12. Germline V lookup: CDR1 SEHNR, CDR2 FQNEAQ (reference sequence). This chain's CDR3 is CASSRGRDRGRSNSPLHF. In DNA form, the CDR3 reads TGTGCCAGCAGCCGCGGCCGGGACAGGGGGCGCTCGAATTCACCCCTCCACTTT.